The clone carrying this T cell receptor (beta chain) was found once. The data were taken from a study of T cell changes during pregnancy in multiple sclerosis. The V segment lost 4 bases and the J segment 6 bases; nucleotides outside the gene matches: 4. This CDR3 has 14 amino acids. Germline loops: CDR1 SGHTA, CDR2 FQGTGA. The assay was immunoSEQ multiplex PCR, and TCRdb's table has in-frame clones only and misses some. The data hold 30,000 to 45,000 clones, with around 93% observed a single time. The chain has TRBV7-3 and TRBJ2-2; 8 bases line up with TRBD2. The TCR was taken from a female donor with multiple sclerosis, enrolled in a pregnancy study. The sample consisted of CD4+ T cells from peripheral blood mononuclear cells, taken in the first trimester of pregnancy. The CDR3 protein is CASSSGLVAGELFF. CDR3 sequence (DNA): TGTGCCAGCAGCTCGGGACTAGTTGCCGGGGAGCTGTTTTTT.